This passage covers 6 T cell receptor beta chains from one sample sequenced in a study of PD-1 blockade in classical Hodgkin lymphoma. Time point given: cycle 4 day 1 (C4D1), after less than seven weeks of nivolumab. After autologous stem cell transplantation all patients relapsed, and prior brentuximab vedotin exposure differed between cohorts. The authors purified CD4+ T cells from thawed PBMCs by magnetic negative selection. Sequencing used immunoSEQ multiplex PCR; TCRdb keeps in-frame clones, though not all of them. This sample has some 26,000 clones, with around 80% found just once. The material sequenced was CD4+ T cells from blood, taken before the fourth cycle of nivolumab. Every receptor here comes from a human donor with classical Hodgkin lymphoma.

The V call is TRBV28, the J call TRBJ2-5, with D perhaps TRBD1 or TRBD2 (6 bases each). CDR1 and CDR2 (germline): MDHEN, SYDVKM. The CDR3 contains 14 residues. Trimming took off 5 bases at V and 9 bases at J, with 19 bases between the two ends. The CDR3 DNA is TGTGCCAGCAGTAAGGGGATGGGGGGCAGGGCCCAGTACTTC. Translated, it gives CASSKGMGGRAQYF.

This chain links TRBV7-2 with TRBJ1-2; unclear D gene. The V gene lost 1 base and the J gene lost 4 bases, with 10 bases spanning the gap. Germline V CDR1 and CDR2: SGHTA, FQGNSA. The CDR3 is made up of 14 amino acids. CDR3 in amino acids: CASSLDGNSYGYTF. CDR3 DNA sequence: TGTGCCAGCAGCTTAGATGGCAACTCCTATGGCTACACCTTC.

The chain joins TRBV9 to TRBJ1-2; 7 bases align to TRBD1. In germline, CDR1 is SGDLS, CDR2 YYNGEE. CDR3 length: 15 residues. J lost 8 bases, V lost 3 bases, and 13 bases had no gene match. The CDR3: CASSGQGLFRGGYTF. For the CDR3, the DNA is TGTGCCAGCAGCGGACAGGGTTTATTTCGCGGGGGCTACACCTTC.

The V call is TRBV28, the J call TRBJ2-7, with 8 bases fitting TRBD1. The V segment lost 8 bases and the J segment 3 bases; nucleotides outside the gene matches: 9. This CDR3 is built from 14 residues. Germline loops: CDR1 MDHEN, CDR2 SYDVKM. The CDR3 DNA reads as TGTGCCAGCTGGGCAGGGACAGGCTACTACGAGCAGTACTTC. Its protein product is CASWAGTGYYEQYF.

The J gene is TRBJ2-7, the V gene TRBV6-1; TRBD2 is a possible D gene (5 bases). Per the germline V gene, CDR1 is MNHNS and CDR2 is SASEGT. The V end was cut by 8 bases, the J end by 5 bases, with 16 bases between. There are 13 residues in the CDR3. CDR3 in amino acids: CASATGGRDEQYF. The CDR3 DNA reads TGTGCCAGCGCGACGGGCGGGCGAGACGAGCAGTACTTC.

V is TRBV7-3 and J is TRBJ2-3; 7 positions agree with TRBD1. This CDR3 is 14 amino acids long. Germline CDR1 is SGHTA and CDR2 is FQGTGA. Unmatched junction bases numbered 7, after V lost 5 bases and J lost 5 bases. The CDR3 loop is CASSPGQWEDTQYF. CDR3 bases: TGTGCCAGCAGCCCGGGACAGTGGGAAGATACGCAGTATTTT.